This T cell receptor (beta chain) emerged from a study of spatial heterogeneity in lung cancer. Time point described: blood at routine non-recurrence follow-up after resection. Material for sequencing was whole RNA from tumor, nontumor lung or frozen PBMC, left unsorted. V shed 4 bases and J shed 3 bases, with 10 bases lying between them. The CDR3 covers 14 residues. The germline gives CDR1 MDHEN, CDR2 SYDVKM. General study findings and limits: In blood, ubiquitous expanded tumor TCRs appeared more at resection than follow-up.

MiXCR, applied by TCRdb to the 5' RACE reads, yields one record per CDR3 protein. The table shows roughly 120,000 distinct CDR3 sequences, with approximately 12% occurring only once. For this clonotype: As yet, its antigen is unknown.

The chain has TRBV28 and TRBJ1-5; D unclear. Specimen: PBMCs, collected at follow-up. The clonotype comes from a male donor with early-stage non-small cell lung cancer. The CDR3: CASSWPGVNQPQHF. CDR3 DNA sequence: TGTGCCAGCAGTTGGCCGGGAGTCAATCAGCCCCAGCATTTT.